The entry below gives a single T cell receptor beta chain sequence along with its context. Its antigen is currently unknown. This sample was taken from a study of cytomegalovirus exposure and HLA in healthy donors. Findings of the study overall: Accurate prediction of most subjects' HLA-A and HLA-B alleles from TCR beta sequences was reported.

V lost 0 bases and J 4 bases, leaving 15 bases between the germline ends. Germline CDR1 is ENHRY and CDR2 is SYGVKD. CDR3 length: 17 amino acids. Primers: 60 Vbeta forward and 13 Jbeta reverse. The method was immunoSEQ multiplex PCR; TCRdb's version includes in-frame clones alone and lacks a portion of them. The table records more than 100,000 clones, more than 80% of them present only once. The rearrangement links TRBV10-3 to TRBJ2-2, with a possible D match to TRBD1 (7 bases). This clonotype was sampled from a man in his forties in good health and CMV-seronegative. The sequencing sample was made of PBMCs. CDR3 in amino acids: CAISESRDRRRTGELFF. The DNA of the CDR3 is TGTGCCATCAGTGAGTCGCGGGACAGACGGCGCACCGGGGAGCTGTTTTTT.